The source of this TCR beta chain is a study of cytomegalovirus exposure and HLA in healthy donors. In the study overall: From 150 million to 200 million T cells, an earlier analysis saw 100 million to 140 million unique TCR beta sequences.

In the PCR, 60 Vbeta and 13 Jbeta primers were used. The method was immunoSEQ multiplex PCR; TCRdb's version includes in-frame clones alone and lacks a portion of them. The repertoire holds 150,000 to 200,000 clones, with roughly 84% as singletons. To note about this clone: Its antigen is unidentified.

Whole-study findings and limits: As was reported, the HLA-A and HLA-B alleles of most subjects were accurately predicted from TCR beta sequences. Reportedly, diagnosis of cytomegalovirus status by the classifier showed high specificity and sensitivity. Looking again later, the authors saw that most CMV-associated TCR beta chains seemed HLA-restricted.

This CDR3 contains 17 residues. The germline V gene encodes CDR1 SGHDN and CDR2 FVKESK. The V and J ends lost 4 bases and 3 bases, in that order; junction bases with no gene match: 9. Sequencing was done on a sample of PBMCs. This chain joins TRBV14 and TRBJ2-3; TRBD2 matches at 11 bases. This sequence originates from a boy aged 5 to 17 in good health and CMV-seronegative. In DNA form, the CDR3 reads TGTGCCAGCAGCCGTGACCCACTAGCGGGAGTTACAGATACGCAGTATTTT. This sequence encodes CASSRDPLAGVTDTQYF.